These 28 T cell receptor beta chains originate from one sample sequenced in a study of blood T cell repertoires in COVID-19. TCRdb's table, derived via immunoSEQ multiplex PCR, lists solely in-frame clones and lacks some. The table shows about 240,000 clones, with approximately 90% occurring only once. The sample consisted of PBMCs or T cells enriched from blood (not recorded which). The origin of the receptors is a young woman who had recovered from COVID-19.

This chain uses TRBV27 with TRBJ1-6, with D possibly being TRBD1 (6 bases). The CDR3 runs to 21 residues. V dropped 0 bases and J dropped 5 bases, with 26 bases sitting between them. Germline V lookup: CDR1 MNHEY, CDR2 SMNVEV (reference sequence). As DNA, the CDR3 is TGTGCCAGCAGTTTATCGGTCCCCCTCGTGCTCCGGGGACAAAATAATTCACCCCTCCACTTT. This sequence encodes CASSLSVPLVLRGQNNSPLHF.

This clone was detected a few times. CDR3 nucleotide sequence: TGTGCCAGCAGCCCAAGGGGGAAGAACACTGAAGCTTTCTTT. This codes for CASSPRGKNTEAFF. The chain combines TRBV11-3 with TRBJ1-1; D is possibly TRBD1 (6 bases). CDR1 SGHNT and CDR2 YENEEA come from the germline V gene. This CDR3 is built from 14 residues. The V end was cut by 5 bases, the J end by 1 base, with 11 bases between.

This rearrangement joins TRBV7-9 to TRBJ2-1, with a tentative D call TRBD2 (5 bases). The germline V gene has CDR1 SEHNR and CDR2 FQNEAQ (reference sequence). Trimming pared 6 bases from V and 8 bases from J, leaving 20 bases between. This CDR3 has 15 amino acids. The CDR3 sequence is CASRETRGIGDEQFF. CDR3 DNA sequence: TGTGCCAGCAGGGAAACTAGAGGTATAGGCGATGAGCAGTTCTTC.

The V call is TRBV15, the J call TRBJ2-2; tentative D call: TRBD2 (6 bases). The germline V and J ends were trimmed by 1 base and 2 bases, with 17 bases remaining between them. The CDR3 contains 18 residues. Germline loops: CDR1 LNHNV, CDR2 YYDKDF (reference sequence). CDR3 region: CATSRGRRGLSNTGELFF. CDR3 in DNA: TGTGCCACCAGCAGAGGACGAAGGGGACTTTCTAACACCGGGGAGCTGTTTTTT. Drawing the rest from reference TRBV15 and TRBJ2-2, the complete variable domain is DAMVIQNPRYQVTQFGKPVTLSCSQTLNHNVMYWYQQKSSQAPKLLFHYYDKDFNNEADTPDNFQSRRPNTSFCFLDIRSPGLGDTAMYLCATSRGRRGLSNTGELFFGEGSRLTVL.

This clone was counted a few times. This rearrangement joins TRBV5-5 to TRBJ2-7, with D possibly matching TRBD2 (5 bases). The CDR3 loop spans 15 amino acids. CDR1 and CDR2 (germline): SGHKS, YYEKEE (reference sequence). Trimming pared 0 bases from V and 5 bases from J, leaving 15 bases between. The DNA for the CDR3 is TGTGCCAGCAGCTTGGCCCCGAGGGAGCTCCACGAGCAGTACTTC. It codes for CASSLAPRELHEQYF.

This chain joins TRBV4-1 and TRBJ1-5; 7 positions match TRBD1. V dropped 6 bases and J dropped 0; count of bases not matched to a gene: 5. Germline CDR1 is MGHRA and CDR2 is YSYEKL. The CDR3 consists of 15 residues. CDR3 nucleotides: TGCGCCAGCAGTAGGGGACAGAATAGCAATCAGCCCCAGCATTTT. It yields the protein CASSRGQNSNQPQHF.

The chain links TRBV5-1 to TRBJ2-5; TRBD1 matches at 7 bases. Trimming cost V 4 bases and J 5 bases; bases outside gene matches: 14. Per the germline V gene, CDR1 is SGHRS and CDR2 is YFSETQ. There are 16 residues in the CDR3. The CDR3 region is CASSPLPTGSGETQYF. The DNA for the CDR3 is TGCGCCAGCAGCCCCCTTCCGACAGGGTCAGGGGAGACCCAGTACTTC.

V and J are TRBV9 and TRBJ1-2; D ambiguous. This CDR3 has 13 amino acids. V was trimmed by 2 bases and J by 4 bases, leaving 9 bases between them. Germline CDR1 reads SGDLS; CDR2 reads YYNGEE. The CDR3 protein is CASSVDGGYGYTF. The DNA for the CDR3 is TGTGCCAGCAGCGTCGACGGAGGCTATGGCTACACCTTC.

Remarks on this clone: The same CDR3 can be traced to other DNA sequences in this sample. This chain links TRBV27 with TRBJ1-2; D remains ambiguous. CDR3 length: 13 residues. Germline loops: CDR1 MNHEY, CDR2 SMNVEV (reference sequence). V dropped 3 bases and J dropped 2 bases, with 7 bases sitting between them. CDR3 in amino acids: CASSLSRNYGYTF. In DNA, the CDR3 is TGTGCCAGCAGTTTGAGCCGGAACTATGGCTACACCTTC.

The chain is built from TRBV5-1 and TRBJ2-4; 8 nucleotides line up with TRBD2. Germline-derived CDR1 and CDR2 are SGHRS and YFSETQ. With V trimmed by 2 bases and J by 2 bases, 15 bases remained unmatched. This CDR3 is 19 amino acids long. CDR3 loop: CASSFGPQREKQTKNIQYF. The CDR3 nucleotides read TGCGCCAGCAGCTTCGGACCCCAGCGGGAGAAACAAACCAAAAACATTCAGTACTTC.

This clone turned up a few times. The chain is built from TRBV11-1 and TRBJ1-2, with a possible D match to TRBD1 (6 bases). The CDR3 spans 15 residues. Looked up from germline, CDR1 is SGHAT and CDR2 is FQDESV (reference sequence). Trimming removed 5 bases at V and 0 bases at J, with 13 bases between. The CDR3 nucleotides read TGTGCCAGCAGCCTTGGCAGGGGAGCTAACTATGGCTACACCTTC. Translating it yields CASSLGRGANYGYTF. Full variable domain (remainder filled in from reference TRBV11-1 and TRBJ1-2): EAEVAQSPRYKITEKSQAVAFWCDPISGHATLYWYRQILGQGPELLVQFQDESVVDDSQLPKDRFSAERLKGVDSTLKIQPAELGDSAMYLCASSLGRGANYGYTFGSGTRLTVV.

The CDR3 sequence: CASSLGGGANYGYTF. The CDR3 DNA reads as TGTGCCAGCAGCCTAGGGGGGGGAGCTAACTATGGCTACACCTTC. The genes are TRBV7-9 and TRBJ1-2, with a weak D call TRBD1 (6 bases). CDR1 is SEHNR and CDR2 is FQNEAQ in the germline V gene (reference sequence). Between the trimmed V and J ends, which lost 5 bases and 0 bases, there was a span of 13 bases. The CDR3 covers 15 residues.

This sequence joins TRBV27 and TRBJ1-1; D remains unclear. Per germline, CDR1 MNHEY and CDR2 SMNVEV (reference sequence). Trimming pared 3 bases from V and 7 bases from J, leaving 12 bases between. This CDR3 has 13 residues. The CDR3 protein is CASSFASGFEAFF. Written as DNA, the CDR3 is TGTGCCAGCAGTTTCGCGTCAGGATTTGAAGCTTTCTTT.

The CDR3 sequence is CASSLRTGVSSEAFF. CDR3 coding DNA: TGTGCCAGCAGTTTGAGGACAGGGGTTTCATCTGAAGCTTTCTTT. J is TRBJ1-1 and V is TRBV28, with 9 bases fitting TRBD1. V trimming: 3 bases; J trimming: 6 bases; junction bases outside the gene matches: 8. The CDR3 spans 15 residues. Per germline, CDR1 MDHEN and CDR2 SYDVKM.

This sequence joins TRBV13 and TRBJ1-1; perhaps TRBD1 as D (5 bases). V gave up 5 bases and J gave up 2 bases, with 15 bases separating them. This CDR3 region has 15 residues. Per the germline V gene, CDR1 is PRHDT and CDR2 is FYEKMQ (reference sequence). The CDR3: CASSPTTGVNTEAFF. For the CDR3, the DNA is TGTGCCAGCAGCCCTACCACAGGAGTAAACACTGAAGCTTTCTTT. Filled out from reference TRBV13 and TRBJ1-1, the complete variable domain reads AAGVIQSPRHLIKEKRETATLKCYPIPRHDTVYWYQQGPGQDPQFLISFYEKMQSDKGSIPDRFSAQQFSDYHSELNMSSLELGDSALYFCASSPTTGVNTEAFFGQGTRLTVV.

The chain links TRBV15 to TRBJ1-5; D uncertain. Germline CDR1 LNHNV, CDR2 YYDKDF (reference sequence). There are 15 residues in the CDR3. Trimming left V 5 bases short and J 7 bases short, with 18 bases between. Here the CDR3 reads CATSGSTGYGQPQHF. In DNA, the CDR3 is TGTGCCACCAGCGGTTCAACGGGGTACGGGCAGCCCCAGCATTTT.

This chain joins TRBV7-3 and TRBJ1-1, with D tentatively TRBD1 (5 bases). Germline V CDR1 and CDR2: SGHTA, FQGTGA. V was trimmed by 5 bases and J by 1 base, leaving 14 bases between them. The CDR3 is made up of 15 amino acids. The CDR3 nucleotides read TGTGCCAGCAGCCCGCTGGGGGGGGAGAACACTGAAGCTTTCTTT. Protein sequence: CASSPLGGENTEAFF.

This clone came up once. This chain uses TRBV19 with TRBJ2-7; 12 bases fit TRBD2. Germline CDR1 and CDR2: LNHDA and SQIVND (reference sequence). The CDR3 has 17 residues. V shed 6 bases, J shed 2 bases, and the junction held 11 bases outside the gene matches. The CDR3 here is CASSKSTASGRAYEQYF. CDR3 nucleotide sequence: TGTGCCAGTAGCAAGAGCACCGCTAGCGGGAGGGCCTACGAGCAGTACTTC.

The chain employs TRBV5-1 and TRBJ2-3; TRBD1 is a possible D gene (5 bases). Germline values: CDR1 SGHRS, CDR2 YFSETQ. This CDR3 is built from 16 residues. V was clipped by 0 bases and J by 0 bases, with 11 bases between them. CDR3 residues: CASSLGQFSSTDTQYF. In DNA form, the CDR3 reads TGCGCCAGCAGCTTGGGACAGTTTTCTAGCACAGATACGCAGTATTTT.

The rearrangement joins TRBV11-2 to TRBJ1-1; 8 bases agree with TRBD1. Germline V CDR1 and CDR2: SGHAT, FQNNGV. Trimming cost V 4 bases and J 8 bases; bases outside gene matches: 6. CDR3 size: 13 residues. Here the CDR3 reads CASSSTGVGEAFF. The CDR3 DNA sequence: TGTGCCAGCAGCTCGACAGGGGTTGGGGAAGCTTTCTTT.

The V call is TRBV24-1, the J call TRBJ1-1; D is perhaps TRBD1 (6 bases). V lost 6 bases to trimming and J lost 3 bases, with 16 bases between them. The CDR3 sequence is 15 residues long. Germline V gives CDR1 KGHDR, CDR2 SFDVKD. CDR3: CATSTRGGAYTEAFF. The CDR3 coding sequence is TGTGCCACCAGTACCCGGGGGGGGGCGTACACTGAAGCTTTCTTT.

This chain uses TRBV6-5 with TRBJ1-2; perhaps TRBD1 as D (5 bases). The germline V and J ends were trimmed by 6 bases and 6 bases, with 20 bases remaining between them. In germline, CDR1 is MNHEY, CDR2 SVGAGI. The length of the CDR3 is 15 residues. The CDR3 loop reads CASRTTRDFPDGYTF. DNA for the CDR3: TGTGCCAGCAGGACCACCCGGGACTTTCCGGATGGCTACACCTTC.

This clone was seen only once. The chain has TRBV28 and TRBJ1-6; 10 bases are a match to TRBD1. This CDR3 comprises 14 residues. Per the germline V gene, CDR1 is MDHEN and CDR2 is SYDVKM. J was trimmed by 7 bases and V by 3 bases; bases with no gene match: 0. This CDR3 is CASSLDRGNSPLHF. The CDR3 DNA sequence: TGTGCCAGCAGTTTGGACAGGGGGAATTCACCCCTCCACTTT.

The gene calls are TRBV28 and TRBJ1-3; TRBD1 agrees at 7 bases. CDR3 length: 18 residues. Germline-derived CDR1 and CDR2 are MDHEN and SYDVKM. V shed 5 bases, J shed 0 bases, and the junction held 13 bases outside the gene matches. The CDR3 loop is CASSLPGQYPFSGNTIYF. The CDR3 DNA sequence: TGTGCCAGCAGTCTCCCGGGACAGTATCCTTTCTCTGGAAACACCATATATTTT.

The chain employs TRBV18 and TRBJ1-1; D unclear. The CDR3 has 13 residues. V was shortened by 0 bases and J by 6 bases, with 8 bases between the two germline ends. Germline V gives CDR1 KGHSH, CDR2 LQKENI. The CDR3, as DNA: TGTGCCAGCTCACCACCGTCCACACCTGAAGCTTTCTTT. It specifies CASSPPSTPEAFF. Full variable domain (missing parts from reference TRBV18 and TRBJ1-1): NAGVMQNPRHLVRRRGQEARLRCSPMKGHSHVYWYRQLPEEGLKFMVYLQKENIIDESGMPKERFSAEFPKEGPSILRIQQVVRGDSAAYFCASSPPSTPEAFFGQGTRLTVV.

The table lists this clone with a count of one. This chain uses TRBV24-1 with TRBJ2-1; TRBD2 agrees at 9 bases. Germline V lookup: CDR1 KGHDR, CDR2 SFDVKD. The CDR3 runs to 15 residues. V was pared by 2 bases and J by 9 bases, with 7 bases of the junction left unmatched. The CDR3 is CATSDYGREGGEQFF. The CDR3 DNA is TGTGCCACCAGTGATTATGGGCGGGAGGGCGGTGAGCAGTTCTTC.

The chain recombines TRBV19 with TRBJ2-4; possibly TRBD2 for D (6 bases). The germline CDR1 and CDR2 sequences are LNHDA and SQIVND (reference sequence). CDR3 length: 14 residues. Trimming took off 6 bases at V and 1 base at J, with 10 bases between the two ends. CDR3 protein: CASSHREAKNIQYF. CDR3 nucleotides: TGTGCCAGTAGCCACCGGGAGGCCAAAAACATTCAGTACTTC.

J is TRBJ1-4 and V is TRBV7-2, with a possible D match to TRBD1 (5 bases). V lost 5 bases, J lost 6 bases, and 19 bases lay in between. This CDR3 has 16 amino acids. Germline CDR1 and CDR2: SGHTA and FQGNSA. This chain's CDR3 is CASSVNFAGSDEKLFF. CDR3 DNA sequence: TGTGCCAGCAGCGTTAACTTTGCAGGGTCTGATGAAAAACTGTTTTTT.